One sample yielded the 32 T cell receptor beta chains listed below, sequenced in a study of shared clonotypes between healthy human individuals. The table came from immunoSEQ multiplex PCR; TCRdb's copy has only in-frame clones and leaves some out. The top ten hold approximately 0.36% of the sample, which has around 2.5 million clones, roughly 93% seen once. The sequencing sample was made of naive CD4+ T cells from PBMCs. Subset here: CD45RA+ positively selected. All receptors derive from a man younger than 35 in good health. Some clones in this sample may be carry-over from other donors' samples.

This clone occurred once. The CDR3 is CASSLLAGAANEQFF. DNA for the CDR3: TGTGCCAGCAGCTTGCTAGCGGGAGCTGCCAATGAGCAGTTCTTC. The gene calls are TRBV7-2 and TRBJ2-1; TRBD2 matches 10 bases. The CDR3 runs 15 residues. The V and J ends lost 3 bases and 6 bases, in that order; junction bases with no gene match: 5. CDR1 and CDR2 from the germline V gene are SGHTA and FQGNSA.

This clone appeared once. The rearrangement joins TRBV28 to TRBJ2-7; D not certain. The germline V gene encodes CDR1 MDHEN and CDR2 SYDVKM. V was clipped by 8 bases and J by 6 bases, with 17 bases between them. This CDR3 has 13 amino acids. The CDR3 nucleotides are TGTGCCAGCGAGGAGTCCCAATCGGGCGAGCAGTACTTC. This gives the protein CASEESQSGEQYF.

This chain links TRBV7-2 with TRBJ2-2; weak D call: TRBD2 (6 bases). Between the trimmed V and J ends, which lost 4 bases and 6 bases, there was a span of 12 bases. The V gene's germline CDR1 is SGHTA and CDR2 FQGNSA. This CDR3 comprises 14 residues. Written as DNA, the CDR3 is TGTGCCAGCAGCTGGGGGACTCTCGCCGGGGAGCTGTTTTTT. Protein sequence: CASSWGTLAGELFF.

The DNA for the CDR3 is TGCGCCAGCAGACCGGACCCTCTTGCTAACAATGAGCAGTTCTTC. Its protein is CASRPDPLANNEQFF. V gene TRBV5-1 combines with J gene TRBJ2-1; D call uncertain. The V gene's germline CDR1 is SGHRS and CDR2 YFSETQ. V lost 5 bases, J lost 5 bases, and 17 bases lay in between. This CDR3 is 15 amino acids long.

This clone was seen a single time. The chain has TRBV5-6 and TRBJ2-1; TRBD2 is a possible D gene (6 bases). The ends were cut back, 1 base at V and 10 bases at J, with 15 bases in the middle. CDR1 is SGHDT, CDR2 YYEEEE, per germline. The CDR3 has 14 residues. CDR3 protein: CASSLSPGSGEQFF. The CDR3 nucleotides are TGTGCCAGCAGCTTGAGTCCCGGGAGCGGCGAGCAGTTCTTC.

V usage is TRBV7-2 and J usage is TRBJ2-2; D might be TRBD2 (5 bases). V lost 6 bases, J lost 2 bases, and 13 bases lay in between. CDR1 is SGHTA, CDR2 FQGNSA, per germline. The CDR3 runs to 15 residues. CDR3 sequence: CASRTLGGNTGELFF. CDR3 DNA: TGTGCCAGCAGGACACTAGGTGGAAACACCGGGGAGCTGTTTTTT.

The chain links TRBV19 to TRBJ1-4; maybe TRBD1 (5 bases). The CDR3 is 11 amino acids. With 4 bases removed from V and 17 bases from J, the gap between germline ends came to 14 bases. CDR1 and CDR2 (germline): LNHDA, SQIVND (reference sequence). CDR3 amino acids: CASSTWRGLFF. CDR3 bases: TGTGCCAGTAGTACCTGGAGGGGCCTTTTTTTT.

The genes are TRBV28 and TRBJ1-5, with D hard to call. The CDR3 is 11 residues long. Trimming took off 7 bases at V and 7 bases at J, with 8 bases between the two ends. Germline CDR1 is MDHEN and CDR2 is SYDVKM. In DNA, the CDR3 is TGTGCCAGCACCCAAGGACAGCCCCAGCATTTT. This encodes CASTQGQPQHF.

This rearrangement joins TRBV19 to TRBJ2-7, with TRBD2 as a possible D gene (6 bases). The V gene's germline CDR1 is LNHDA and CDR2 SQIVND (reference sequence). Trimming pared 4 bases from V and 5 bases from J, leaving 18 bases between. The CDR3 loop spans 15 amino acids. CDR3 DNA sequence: TGTGCCAGTAGTAGGAGGGAAGTAGTCGTGGACGAGCAGTACTTC. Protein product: CASSRREVVVDEQYF.

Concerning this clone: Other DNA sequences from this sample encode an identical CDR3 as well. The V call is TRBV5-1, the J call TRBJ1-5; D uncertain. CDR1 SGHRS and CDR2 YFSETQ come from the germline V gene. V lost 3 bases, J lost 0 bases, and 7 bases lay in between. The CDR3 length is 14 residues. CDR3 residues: CASSSGDSNQPQHF. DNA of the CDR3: TGCGCCAGCAGCTCCGGGGATAGCAATCAGCCCCAGCATTTT.

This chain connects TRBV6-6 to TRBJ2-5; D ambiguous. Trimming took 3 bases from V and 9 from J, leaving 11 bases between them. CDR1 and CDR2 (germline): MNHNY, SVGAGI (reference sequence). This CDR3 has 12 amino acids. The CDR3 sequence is CASSYRIIPQYF. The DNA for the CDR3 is TGTGCCAGCAGTTATAGGATAATACCCCAGTACTTC.

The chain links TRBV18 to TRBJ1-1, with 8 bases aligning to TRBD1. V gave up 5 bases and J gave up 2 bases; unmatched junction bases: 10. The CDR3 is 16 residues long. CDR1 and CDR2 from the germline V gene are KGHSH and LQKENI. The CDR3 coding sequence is TGTGCCAGCTCAGCAACCGGGACAGGCTTTAACACTGAAGCTTTCTTT. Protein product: CASSATGTGFNTEAFF.

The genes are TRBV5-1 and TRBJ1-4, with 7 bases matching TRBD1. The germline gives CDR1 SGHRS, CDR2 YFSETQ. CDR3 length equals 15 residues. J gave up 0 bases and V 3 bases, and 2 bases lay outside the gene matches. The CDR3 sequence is CASSWGTATNEKLFF. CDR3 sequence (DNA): TGCGCCAGCAGCTGGGGGACAGCAACTAATGAAAAACTGTTTTTT. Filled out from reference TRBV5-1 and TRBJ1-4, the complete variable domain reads KAGVTQTPRYLIKTRGQQVTLSCSPISGHRSVSWYQQTPGQGLQFLFEYFSETQRNKGNFPGRFSGRQFSNSRSEMNVSTLELGDSALYLCASSWGTATNEKLFFGSGTQLSVL.

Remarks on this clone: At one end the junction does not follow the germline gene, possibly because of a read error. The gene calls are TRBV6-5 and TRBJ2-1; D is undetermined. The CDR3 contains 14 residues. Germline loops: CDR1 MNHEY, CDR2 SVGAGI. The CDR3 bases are TGTGCCAGTAGTTACGTTGGGCCGTACAATGAGCAGTTCTTC. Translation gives CASSYVGPYNEQFF.

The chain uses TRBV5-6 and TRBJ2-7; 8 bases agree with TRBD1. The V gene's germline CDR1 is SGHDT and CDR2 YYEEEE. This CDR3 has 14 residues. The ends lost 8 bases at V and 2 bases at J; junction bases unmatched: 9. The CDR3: CARNFGQGAYEQYF. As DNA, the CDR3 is TGTGCCAGGAATTTTGGACAGGGTGCCTACGAGCAGTACTTC. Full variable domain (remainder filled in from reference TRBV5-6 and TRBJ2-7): DAGVTQSPTHLIKTRGQQVTLRCSPKSGHDTVSWYQQALGQGPQFIFQYYEEEERQRGNFPDRFSGHQFPNYSSELNVNALLLGDSALYLCARNFGQGAYEQYFGPGTRLTVT.

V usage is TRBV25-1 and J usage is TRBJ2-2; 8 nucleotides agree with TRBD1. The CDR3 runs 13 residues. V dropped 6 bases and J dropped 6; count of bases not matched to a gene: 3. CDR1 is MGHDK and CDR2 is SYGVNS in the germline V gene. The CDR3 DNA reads TGTGCCAGCAGGGACAGGGTCGCCGGGGAGCTGTTTTTT. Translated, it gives CASRDRVAGELFF.

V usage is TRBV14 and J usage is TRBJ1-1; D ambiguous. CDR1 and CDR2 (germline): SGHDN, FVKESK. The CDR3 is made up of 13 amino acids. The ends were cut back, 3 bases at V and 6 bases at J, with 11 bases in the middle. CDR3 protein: CASSQYRYAEAFF. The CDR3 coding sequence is TGTGCCAGCAGCCAGTATCGGTACGCTGAAGCTTTCTTT.

For the CDR3, the DNA is TGTGCCAGCAGCTGGGGGATTGGGGGCGACACTGAAGCTTTCTTT. The encoded protein is CASSWGIGGDTEAFF. The rearrangement links TRBV5-4 to TRBJ1-1, with D possibly being TRBD1 (6 bases). This CDR3 has 15 amino acids. CDR1 SGHNT and CDR2 YYREEE come from the germline V gene (reference sequence). The ends were cut back, 3 bases at V and 3 bases at J, with 15 bases in the middle.

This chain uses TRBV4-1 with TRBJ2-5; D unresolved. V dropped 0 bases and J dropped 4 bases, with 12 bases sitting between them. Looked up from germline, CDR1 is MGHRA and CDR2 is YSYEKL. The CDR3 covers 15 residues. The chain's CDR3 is CASSQDPSRRETQYF. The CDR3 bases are TGCGCCAGCAGCCAAGATCCCTCCAGGAGAGAGACCCAGTACTTC.

In nucleotides, the CDR3 is TGTGCCACCAGCAGAGATGTTGGGGCGGGGACAGATACGCAGTATTTT. Translated, it gives CATSRDVGAGTDTQYF. The J gene is TRBJ2-3, the V gene TRBV15, with D possibly matching TRBD2 (6 bases). The germline gives CDR1 LNHNV, CDR2 YYDKDF (reference sequence). V dropped 0 bases and J dropped 3 bases, with 13 bases sitting between them. The CDR3 consists of 16 residues. Supplemented by reference TRBV15 and TRBJ2-3, the full variable domain reads DAMVIQNPRYQVTQFGKPVTLSCSQTLNHNVMYWYQQKSSQAPKLLFHYYDKDFNNEADTPDNFQSRRPNTSFCFLDIRSPGLGDTAMYLCATSRDVGAGTDTQYFGPGTRLTVL.

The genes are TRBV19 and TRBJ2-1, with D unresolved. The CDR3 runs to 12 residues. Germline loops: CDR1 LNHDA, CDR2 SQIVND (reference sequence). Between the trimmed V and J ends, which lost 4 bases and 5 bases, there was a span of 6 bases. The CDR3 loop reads CASSNRDNEQFF. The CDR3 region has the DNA TGTGCCAGTAGTAACCGGGACAATGAGCAGTTCTTC.

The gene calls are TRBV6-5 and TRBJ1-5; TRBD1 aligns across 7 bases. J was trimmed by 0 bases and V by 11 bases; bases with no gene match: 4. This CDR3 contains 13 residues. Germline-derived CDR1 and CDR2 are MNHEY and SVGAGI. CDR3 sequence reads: CAAGTDSNQPQHF. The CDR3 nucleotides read TGTGCCGCAGGGACAGATAGCAATCAGCCCCAGCATTTT.

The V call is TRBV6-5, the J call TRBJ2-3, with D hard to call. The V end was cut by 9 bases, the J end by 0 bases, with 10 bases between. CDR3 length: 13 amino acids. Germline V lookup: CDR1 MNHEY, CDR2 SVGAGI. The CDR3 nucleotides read TGTGCCAGTAAGGAAACTAGCACAGATACGCAGTATTTT. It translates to CASKETSTDTQYF.

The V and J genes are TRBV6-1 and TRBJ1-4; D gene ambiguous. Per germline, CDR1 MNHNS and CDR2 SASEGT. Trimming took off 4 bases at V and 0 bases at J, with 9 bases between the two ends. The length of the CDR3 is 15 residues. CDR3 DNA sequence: TGTGCCAGCAGTGGTCGTATTGCAACTAATGAAAAACTGTTTTTT. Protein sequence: CASSGRIATNEKLFF.

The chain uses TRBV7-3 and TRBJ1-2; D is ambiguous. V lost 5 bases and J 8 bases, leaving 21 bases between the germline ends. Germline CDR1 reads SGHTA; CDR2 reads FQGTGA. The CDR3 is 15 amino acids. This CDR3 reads CASSPTLEELGGYTF. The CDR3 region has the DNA TGTGCCAGCAGCCCCACGCTGGAGGAATTGGGCGGCTACACCTTC.

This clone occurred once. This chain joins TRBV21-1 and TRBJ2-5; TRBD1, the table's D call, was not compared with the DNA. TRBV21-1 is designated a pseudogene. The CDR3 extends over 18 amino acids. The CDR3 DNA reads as TGTGCCAGCAGCGCCAGAATGCTATTGACAGGGCCCCAAGAGACCCAGTACTTC. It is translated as CASSARMLLTGPQETQYF.

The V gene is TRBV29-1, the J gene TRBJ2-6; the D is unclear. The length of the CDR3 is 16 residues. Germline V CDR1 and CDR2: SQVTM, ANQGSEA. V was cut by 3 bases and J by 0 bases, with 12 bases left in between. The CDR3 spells CSVDFSLLSGANVLTF. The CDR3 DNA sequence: TGCAGCGTTGATTTTTCTCTGCTCTCTGGGGCCAACGTCCTGACTTTC.

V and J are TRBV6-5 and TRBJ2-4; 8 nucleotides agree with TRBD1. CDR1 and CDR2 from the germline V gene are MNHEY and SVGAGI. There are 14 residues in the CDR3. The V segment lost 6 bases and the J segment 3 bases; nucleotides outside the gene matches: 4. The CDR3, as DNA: TGTGCCAGCAGGTTACAGGGGGGCAAAAACATTCAGTACTTC. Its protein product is CASRLQGGKNIQYF.

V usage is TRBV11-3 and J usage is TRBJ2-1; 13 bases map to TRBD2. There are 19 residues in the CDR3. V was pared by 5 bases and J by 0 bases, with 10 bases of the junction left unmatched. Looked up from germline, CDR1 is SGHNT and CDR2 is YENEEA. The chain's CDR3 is CASSPGLAGPLYSYNEQFF. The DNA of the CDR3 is TGTGCCAGCAGCCCGGGACTAGCGGGACCCCTCTACTCCTACAATGAGCAGTTCTTC.

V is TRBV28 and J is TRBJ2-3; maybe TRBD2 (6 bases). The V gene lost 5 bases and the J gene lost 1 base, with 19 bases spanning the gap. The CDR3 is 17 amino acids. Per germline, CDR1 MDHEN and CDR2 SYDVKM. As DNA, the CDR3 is TGTGCCAGCAGTCCGAGGCCACCGGGACTCCGCACAGATACGCAGTATTTT. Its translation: CASSPRPPGLRTDTQYF.

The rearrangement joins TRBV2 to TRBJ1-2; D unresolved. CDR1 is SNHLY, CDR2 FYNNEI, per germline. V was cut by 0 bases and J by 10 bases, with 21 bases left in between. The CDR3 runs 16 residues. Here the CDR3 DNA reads TGTGCCAGCAGTGAAGCGCTTCGGGCAGCGGGTAGGGACTACACCTTC. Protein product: CASSEALRAAGRDYTF.

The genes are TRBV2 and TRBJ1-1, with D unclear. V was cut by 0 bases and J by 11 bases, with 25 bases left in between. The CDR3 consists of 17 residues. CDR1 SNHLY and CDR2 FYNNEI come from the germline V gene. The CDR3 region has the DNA TGTGCCAGCAGTGAAGCAGGGCGGGCGAGTCCTCTCCTGGGGGCTTTCTTT. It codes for CASSEAGRASPLLGAFF.